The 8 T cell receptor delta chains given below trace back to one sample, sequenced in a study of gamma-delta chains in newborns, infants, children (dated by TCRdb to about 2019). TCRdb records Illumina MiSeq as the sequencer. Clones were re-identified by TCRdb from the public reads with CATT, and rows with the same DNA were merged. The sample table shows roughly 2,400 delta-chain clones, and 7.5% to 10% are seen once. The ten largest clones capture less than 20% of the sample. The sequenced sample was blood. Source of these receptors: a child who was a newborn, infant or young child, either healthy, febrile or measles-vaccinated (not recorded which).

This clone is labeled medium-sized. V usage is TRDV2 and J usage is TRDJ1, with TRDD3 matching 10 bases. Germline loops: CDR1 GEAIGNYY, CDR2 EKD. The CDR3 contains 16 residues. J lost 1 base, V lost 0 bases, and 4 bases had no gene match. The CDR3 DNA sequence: TGTGCCTGTGACACCCGGGGGGATACGTGCACCGATAAACTCATCTTT. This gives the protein CACDTRGDTCTDKLIF.

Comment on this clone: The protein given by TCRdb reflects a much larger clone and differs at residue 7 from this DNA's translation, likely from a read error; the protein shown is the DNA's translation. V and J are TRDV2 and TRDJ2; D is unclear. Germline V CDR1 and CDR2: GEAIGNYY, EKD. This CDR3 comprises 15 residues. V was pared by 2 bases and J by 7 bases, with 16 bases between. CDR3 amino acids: CACDNLEDVKAQLFF. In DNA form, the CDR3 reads TGTGCCTGTGACAATCTGGAGGATGTTAAAGCACAACTCTTCTTT.

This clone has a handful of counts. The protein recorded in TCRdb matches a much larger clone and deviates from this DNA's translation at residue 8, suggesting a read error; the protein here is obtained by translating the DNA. The CDR3 loop reads CACDTLGGTTAQLFF. In DNA form, the CDR3 reads TGTGCCTGTGACACATTGGGGGGTACGACAGCACAACTCTTCTTT. The rearrangement links TRDV2 to TRDJ2, with D perhaps matching TRDD3 (6 bases). Germline CDR1 reads GEAIGNYY; CDR2 reads EKD. This CDR3 is 15 amino acids long. Trimming pared 1 base from V and 4 bases from J, leaving 12 bases between.

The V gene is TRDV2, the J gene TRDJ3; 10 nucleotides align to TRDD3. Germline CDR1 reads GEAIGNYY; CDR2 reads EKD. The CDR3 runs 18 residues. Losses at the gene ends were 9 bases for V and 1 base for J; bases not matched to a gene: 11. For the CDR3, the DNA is TGTGCCCGCCTCGAGGGGGGATACGGGTCCTGGGACACCCGACAGATGTTTTTC. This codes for CARLEGGYGSWDTRQMFF.

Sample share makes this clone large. The CDR3 sequence is CACDPMGGPRSWDTRQMFF. Here the CDR3 DNA reads TGTGCCTGTGACCCAATGGGGGGTCCCCGCTCCTGGGACACCCGACAGATGTTTTTC. The V gene is TRDV2, the J gene TRDJ3; D is perhaps TRDD3 (6 bases). V was cut by 3 bases and J by 0 bases, with 17 bases left in between. CDR1 and CDR2 (germline): GEAIGNYY, EKD. The CDR3 covers 19 residues.

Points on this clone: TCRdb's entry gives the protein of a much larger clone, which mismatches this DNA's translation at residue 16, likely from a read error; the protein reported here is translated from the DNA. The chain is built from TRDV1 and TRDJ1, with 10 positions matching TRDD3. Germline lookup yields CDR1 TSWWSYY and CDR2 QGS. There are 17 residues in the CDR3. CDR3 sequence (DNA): TGTGCTCTTGGGGAACGGTGGGGGATACCGTACACCGATAAACTCACCTTT. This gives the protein CALGERWGIPYTDKLTF.

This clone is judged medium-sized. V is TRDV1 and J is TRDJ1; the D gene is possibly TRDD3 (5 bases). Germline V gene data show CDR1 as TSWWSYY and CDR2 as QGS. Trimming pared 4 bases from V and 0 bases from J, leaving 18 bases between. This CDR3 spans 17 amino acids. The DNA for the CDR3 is TGTGCTCTTGGGGGCTCTAAGCGGTGGGGTTACACCGATAAACTCATCTTT. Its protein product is CALGGSKRWGYTDKLIF.

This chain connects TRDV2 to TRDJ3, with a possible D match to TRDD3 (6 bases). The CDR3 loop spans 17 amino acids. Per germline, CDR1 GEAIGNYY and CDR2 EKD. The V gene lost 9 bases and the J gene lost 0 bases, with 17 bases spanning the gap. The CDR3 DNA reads TGTGCCACGGTGGGGGGCCCCATCTCCTGGGACACCCGACAGATGTTTTTC. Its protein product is CATVGGPISWDTRQMFF.